The clone carrying this T cell receptor beta chain was recorded many times. Its antigen is not known. The sample belongs to a study of T-cell reconstitution after alpha-beta-depleted transplantation in children. Study results and limitations: About two months after transplant, alpha-beta T cells reportedly came from several hundred expanded graft clones. One year after transplant, T-cell counts and diversity came mostly from newly produced T cells.

Unique molecular identifiers were built into the TCRbeta library. MiXCR was run by TCRdb on the PCR reads, yielding one entry per CDR3 protein. The repertoire consists of 450,000 to 600,000 distinct CDR3 sequences, with approximately 12% occurring once and the leading ten covering about 2.2%. This CDR3 is 16 amino acids long. The V segment lost 0 bases and the J segment 0 bases; nucleotides outside the gene matches: 2. Per the germline V gene, CDR1 is SGHTA and CDR2 is FQGTGA. This chain uses TRBV7-3 with TRBJ2-1, with TRBD2 matching 7 bases. The sequenced sample was PBMCs, mostly from graft donor cells, obtained 360 days after TCRalphabeta/CD19-depleted stem cell transplant. The origin of this receptor is a male patient between 10 and 17 years old who had a stem cell transplant for acute myeloid leukemia, so the T cells may come from the graft donor. CDR3 sequence (DNA): TGTGCCAGCAGCTTAACGCGGGAGAGCTCCTACAATGAGCAGTTCTTC. It yields the protein CASSLTRESSYNEQFF.